Sequencing of this T cell receptor beta chain was carried out in a study of T cells after yellow fever vaccination. This clonotype showed up many times. TCRdb analysed the 5' RACE reads with MiXCR anew, one entry per CDR3 protein. This table holds some 110,000 distinct CDR3 sequences, around 8% found once. The germline V gene has CDR1 SGDLS and CDR2 YYNGEE. This CDR3 comprises 13 residues. V lost 3 bases and J 3 bases, leaving 9 bases between the germline ends. This TCR came from a young man who received the YFV17D yellow fever vaccine. The source material was CD8+ T cells sorted from PBMCs, sampled 45 days after the yellow fever booster vaccination. The chain uses TRBV9 and TRBJ1-1; a possible D gene is TRBD1 (5 bases). The CDR3 bases are TGTGCCAGCAGCGGGTGGGGGGACACTGAAGCTTTCTTT. It specifies CASSGWGDTEAFF.